A single TCR beta chain is shown here with its context. This clonotype occurred a few times. The antigen this receptor binds is unknown. Base qualities are missing; no much larger clone stands one base away. The sequencing machine was an Illumina NovaSeq 6000. cDNA libraries for TCRalpha and TCRbeta were prepared by 5'RACE using constant-segment primers, with sample barcodes and unique molecular identifiers added. RNA was extracted from every sample with Trizol reagent. Library amplification was performed in two PCR steps, and a second sample barcode and Illumina TruSeq adapters were introduced in the second step. Sequencing of the libraries was done on an Illumina NovaSeq, producing 2 x 150 bp paired-end reads. In the original analysis: The reads were demultiplexed and collapsed into UMI-guided consensus sequences using migec v1.2.7. Using mixcr v2.1.11, UMI consensuses were aligned to TRA and TRB V and J templates and then assembled into clonotypes. Expanded or contracted clonotypes were those called significant by both edgeR and NoisET, with noise models trained on biological replicates. For edgeR calls, the thresholds were a false discovery rate-adjusted p below 0.01 and a log2 fold-change of 1. As an exploratory analysis of dynamics, max-normalized trajectories of the 1000 most abundant clonotypes were examined with PCA combined with hierarchical clustering. Separately sequenced CD4+ and CD8+ repertoires were used to assign a CD4 or CD8 phenotype to each responding clone. TCRdb handled the public reads itself, with Q25 trimming in fastp and clone calling in MiXCR, and kept productive beta chains. Under each unique CDR3 protein, matching rows form one entry showing the most common genes and DNA. TCRdb, rather than the study authors, made the V and J calls. The sample records approximately 190,000 distinct CDR3 sequences, approximately 16% of which are singletons. Approximately 2.4% of the sample lies in the top ten.

PBMCs were isolated by Ficoll-Paque density gradient centrifugation. Inclusive of the bounding cysteine and phenylalanine, the CDR3 is 18 residues long. This entry keeps only the CDR3 DNA: 54 bases, framed from base 1. The data are from a study of T-cell memory formation after mild COVID-19 listed by TCRdb under 2021. Regarding the research as a whole: Most TCR sequence clusters were specific to one of the two donors. In a couple of donors, T-cell clones that expanded and contracted after mild COVID-19 were tracked by sequencing TCRalpha and TCRbeta repertoires over time. Two young, previously healthy adult volunteers made up the cohort, one male and one female. The research as a whole found: Some responding clones were detected in pre-infection memory, suggesting pre-existing cross-reactive memory T cells joined the SARS-CoV-2 response. Clones that contracted from day 15 to 85 showed balanced CD4/CD8 phenotypes, whereas a second wave of clones that expanded from day 15 to 37 leaned towards CD4+. Contracting CD4+ clones were found mainly in CM and EM memory subsets, while CD8+ clones were enriched in EMRA. Only a couple of mild cases were covered by the study, and larger cohorts that include severe cases with pre-infection samples were considered necessary. SARS-CoV-2 specificity was not confirmed for the second-wave clones peaking on day 37.

The V and J segments used are TRBV21-1 and TRBJ2-3; the listed D gene, TRBD2, was not tested against the DNA. TRBV21-1 has pseudogene status. The sequence came from an adult woman who had mild COVID-19 (a few samples of this study predate the infection). The sample titles of this study are shuffled in the database, so cell type and time point are left out; the donor was told from shared clones. Specimen: PBMCs or a T cell subset sorted from them (not recorded which). The CDR3 protein is CASSKARRPYRFPDTQYF. The nucleotides read TGTGCCAGCAGCAAAGCACGGAGGCCCTACAGGTTCCCAGATACGCAGTATTTT.